The 18 T cell receptor beta chains listed next were all sequenced from one sample in a study of a mutant IDH1 vaccine in newly diagnosed glioma. Data came from immunoSEQ multiplex PCR; TCRdb stores just in-frame clones and leaves some out. The table has about 26,000 clones, 65% to 80% seen once; the top ten hold 7.2%. These receptors' targets are unknown. Time point defined: week 5, during vaccination. Alongside topical imiquimod, each dose of vaccine comprised 300 ug of mutant IDH1 20-mer peptide. This material consisted of PBMCs, taken from a glioma patient whose treatment included an IDH1 peptide vaccine. All receptors come from a middle-aged man with glioma. Some clones in this sample may be carry-over from other donors' samples.

This clone counts as medium-sized. The CDR3 DNA is TGTGCCAGCAGCTTTCTTGGGAGCAATCAGCCCCAGCATTTT. Its translation is CASSFLGSNQPQHF. V and J are TRBV7-8 and TRBJ1-5; D is undetermined. CDR1 SGHVS and CDR2 FQNEAQ come from the germline V gene. There are 14 residues in the CDR3. V was trimmed by 3 bases and J by 1 base, leaving 7 bases between them.

The CDR3 reads CAISDGLETTMRQFF. The CDR3 DNA reads as TGTGCCATCAGTGACGGACTAGAGACTACAATGAGGCAGTTCTTC. The chain links TRBV10-3 to TRBJ2-1; TRBD2 aligns across 7 bases. Per germline, CDR1 ENHRY and CDR2 SYGVKD. The CDR3 loop spans 15 amino acids. V trimming: 3 bases; J trimming: 12 bases; junction bases outside the gene matches: 14.

This chain connects TRBV7-9 to TRBJ1-5; D remains ambiguous. From germline, CDR1 is SEHNR and CDR2 FQNEAQ (reference sequence). Trimming removed 0 bases from V and 4 bases from J, with 7 bases in between. This CDR3 is built from 14 residues. CDR3 sequence reads: CASSLATPNQPQHF. CDR3 nucleotide sequence: TGTGCCAGCAGCTTAGCGACCCCGAATCAGCCCCAGCATTTT.

This clone was detected once. The genes are TRBV27 and TRBJ1-5; D is unresolved. Trimming pared 4 bases from V and 0 bases from J, leaving 10 bases between. The CDR3 runs 15 residues. Germline V gene sequence: CDR1 MNHEY, CDR2 SMNVEV (reference sequence). CDR3 nucleotide sequence: TGTGCCAGCAGTTCTCTGGTCCATAGCAATCAGCCCCAGCATTTT. It translates to CASSSLVHSNQPQHF.

Only one count was recorded for this clone. The rearrangement uses TRBV5-1 and TRBJ2-7; 9 nucleotides line up with TRBD1. The CDR3 totals 15 residues. The germline V gene encodes CDR1 SGHRS and CDR2 YFSETQ. The V and J ends lost 4 bases and 5 bases, in that order; junction bases with no gene match: 10. As DNA, the CDR3 is TGCGCCAGCAGCAGGGGAGGGACAGGGTCACACGAGCAGTACTTC. This translates into CASSRGGTGSHEQYF. The variable domain in full, completed from reference TRBV5-1 and TRBJ2-7, reads KAGVTQTPRYLIKTRGQQVTLSCSPISGHRSVSWYQQTPGQGLQFLFEYFSETQRNKGNFPGRFSGRQFSNSRSEMNVSTLELGDSALYLCASSRGGTGSHEQYFGPGTRLTVT.

The chain recombines TRBV30 with TRBJ2-1; 9 bases line up with TRBD2. J gave up 10 bases and V 0 bases, and 7 bases lay outside the gene matches. Germline V gene lookup returns CDR1 GTSNPN and CDR2 SVGIG (reference sequence). The CDR3 covers 14 residues. Here the CDR3 DNA reads TGTGCCTGGAGTGTTGGCGGGGGGGCCTGGGAGCAGTTCTTC. This sequence encodes CAWSVGGGAWEQFF.

This clone was picked up a small number of times. The V and J genes are TRBV4-1 and TRBJ2-5; no firm D call. The CDR3 has 14 residues. The germline V and J ends were trimmed by 6 bases and 5 bases, with 16 bases remaining between them. Germline V CDR1 and CDR2: MGHRA, YSYEKL. CDR3 sequence: CASSPAGMGETQYF. CDR3 bases: TGCGCCAGCAGTCCTGCTGGGATGGGGGAGACCCAGTACTTC.

The chain couples TRBV6-1 to TRBJ1-2; D remains ambiguous. V was shortened by 8 bases and J by 0 bases, with 13 bases between the two germline ends. Germline CDR1 and CDR2: MNHNS and SASEGT. The CDR3 length is 14 residues. The CDR3 sequence: CASLPDRSNYGYTF. The DNA for the CDR3 is TGTGCCAGCCTACCGGATCGATCTAACTATGGCTACACCTTC.

The chain links TRBV7-8 to TRBJ1-2, with TRBD1 matching over 7 bases. Germline assignment: CDR1 SGHVS and CDR2 FQNEAQ. The CDR3 extends over 13 amino acids. V lost 4 bases to trimming and J lost 8 bases; unmatched junction nucleotides: 7. The CDR3 protein is CASSSNTGDGYTF. In DNA form, the CDR3 reads TGTGCCAGCAGCTCCAATACAGGGGACGGCTACACCTTC.

In this sample, this clone is medium-sized (0.01 to 0.1%). The chain is built from TRBV7-9 and TRBJ1-4; no firm D call. V lost 5 bases and J 4 bases, leaving 17 bases between the germline ends. Germline-derived CDR1 and CDR2 are SEHNR and FQNEAQ (reference sequence). CDR3 size: 16 residues. CDR3 region: CASSPPIEKNNEKLFF. For the CDR3, the DNA is TGTGCCAGCAGCCCCCCCATAGAAAAGAATAATGAAAAACTGTTTTTT.

The V gene is TRBV13, the J gene TRBJ1-1, with unresolved D. This CDR3 spans 12 amino acids. With 4 bases removed from V and 7 bases from J, the gap between germline ends came to 10 bases. Germline V lookup: CDR1 PRHDT, CDR2 FYEKMQ (reference sequence). This chain's CDR3 is CASSSPRGEAFF. CDR3 bases: TGTGCCAGCAGCTCCCCCCGGGGTGAAGCTTTCTTT.

The chain employs TRBV19 and TRBJ2-1; D not certain. Trimming removed 9 bases at V and 7 bases at J, with 22 bases between. This CDR3 spans 15 amino acids. The germline gives CDR1 LNHDA, CDR2 SQIVND (reference sequence). The CDR3 loop is CASQAELLLGNEQFF. In DNA, the CDR3 is TGTGCCAGCCAGGCTGAGTTACTTTTGGGGAATGAGCAGTTCTTC.

The count of this clone is one. This chain joins TRBV13 and TRBJ1-1; 10 bases are shared with TRBD1. The germline V gene has CDR1 PRHDT and CDR2 FYEKMQ (reference sequence). This CDR3 region has 16 residues. Unmatched junction bases numbered 6, after V lost 4 bases and J lost 1 base. The CDR3 loop reads CASSSPRTGGNTEAFF. For the CDR3, the DNA is TGTGCCAGCAGCTCCCCCCGGACAGGGGGGAACACTGAAGCTTTCTTT.

This clone was detected only a few times. V gene TRBV7-2 combines with J gene TRBJ1-1; weak D call: TRBD1 (5 bases). The CDR3 totals 16 residues. Trimming cost V 1 base and J 1 base, with 13 bases left between them. Germline V gene sequence: CDR1 SGHTA, CDR2 FQGNSA. The CDR3 spells CASSLGSAGTNTEAFF. The CDR3, as DNA: TGTGCCAGCAGCTTAGGATCCGCCGGGACGAACACTGAAGCTTTCTTT.

The V and J genes are TRBV19 and TRBJ1-1; TRBD1 aligns across 8 bases. The germline CDR1 and CDR2 sequences are LNHDA and SQIVND (reference sequence). This CDR3 has 16 amino acids. Trimming at V came to 6 bases and at J to 2 bases, leaving 11 bases not matched to a gene. The DNA of the CDR3 is TGTGCCAGTAGGGATCTTACAGGGGGGTTAAACACTGAAGCTTTCTTT. It encodes CASRDLTGGLNTEAFF. Together with reference TRBV19 and TRBJ1-1, the CDR3 gives the full variable domain: DGGITQSPKYLFRKEGQNVTLSCEQNLNHDAMYWYRQDPGQGLRLIYYSQIVNDFQKGDIAEGYSVSREKKESFPLTVTSAQKNPTAFYLCASRDLTGGLNTEAFFGQGTRLTVV.

This clone is judged medium-sized. The V gene is TRBV29-1, the J gene TRBJ1-2; TRBD1 matches 7 bases. Per the germline V gene, CDR1 is SQVTM and CDR2 is ANQGSEA. The CDR3 has 18 residues. V lost 0 bases to trimming and J lost 7 bases; unmatched junction nucleotides: 20. In nucleotides, the CDR3 is TGCAGCGTTGAAGATGAATTGGGGGGCGGCAGGGGGGGTGGTGGCTACACCTTC. Amino acid sequence: CSVEDELGGGRGGGGYTF.

This CDR3 is CASSRQGAYEQYF. In DNA, the CDR3 is TGTGCCAGCTCAAGACAGGGGGCGTACGAGCAGTACTTC. The rearrangement joins TRBV18 to TRBJ2-7, with 10 bases fitting TRBD1. The CDR3 consists of 13 residues. Trimming removed 5 bases from V and 4 bases from J; junction bases left unmatched: 2. Germline CDR1 is KGHSH and CDR2 is LQKENI.

This chain connects TRBV5-6 to TRBJ2-7; unclear D gene. V was shortened by 1 base and J by 0 bases, with 11 bases between the two germline ends. CDR3 length: 15 amino acids. Germline V gives CDR1 SGHDT, CDR2 YYEEEE. CDR3 DNA: TGTGCCAGCAGCTTGTGGGCAGTAAGCTCCTACGAGCAGTACTTC. It specifies CASSLWAVSSYEQYF.